These 20 T cell receptor beta chains were sequenced from one sample in a study of T cells after yellow fever vaccination (dated by TCRdb to the late 2010s). In light of the paper, this sample's treatment or condition label describes: live attenuated yellow fever vaccine strain. The library was built by means of 5' RACE. The instrument was an Illumina HiSeq 2500. TCRdb passed the public sequencing reads through fastp at Q25 and MiXCR, retaining productive beta sequences. Entries that share a CDR3 protein sequence are merged under the most common genes and DNA. The sample profile shows 450,000 to 600,000 distinct CDR3 sequences; approximately 16% of them were found once. The ten top clones hold around 16% of the sample. The input for sequencing was PBMCs, taken about 5 days after the first yellow fever vaccination. Receptors were obtained from a man younger than 30 who received the YFV17D yellow fever vaccine.

The J gene is TRBJ2-1, the V gene TRBV2; maybe TRBD1 (5 bases). Germline V gives CDR1 SNHLY, CDR2 FYNNEI. V was pared by 7 bases and J by 7 bases, with 17 bases between. This CDR3 is 14 amino acids long. CDR3 DNA sequence: TGTGCCAGCACCACCTTGCAGGGAAGGAATGAGCAGTTCTTC. It is translated as CASTTLQGRNEQFF.

This clonotype was seen a handful of times. The chain couples TRBV12-3 or TRBV12-4 to TRBJ1-2; 8 bases match TRBD1. The CDR3 runs to 13 residues. Trimming at V came to 8 bases and at J to 0 bases, leaving 2 bases not matched to a gene. The CDR3 coding sequence is TGTGCCAGCCTGGACAGGGCTAACTATGGCTACACCTTC. Translation: CASLDRANYGYTF.

This chain links TRBV27 with TRBJ2-3; D is perhaps TRBD2 (7 bases). The CDR3 is 15 amino acids. Trimming pared 3 bases from V and 7 bases from J, leaving 17 bases between. Germline lookup yields CDR1 MNHEY and CDR2 SMNVEV (reference sequence). This chain's CDR3 is CASSLEGGGPHTQYF. Written as DNA, the CDR3 is TGTGCCAGCAGTTTGGAAGGGGGGGGGCCGCATACGCAGTATTTT.

This clonotype was counted between two and nine times. This chain uses TRBV6-1 with TRBJ2-7; TRBD1 is a possible D gene (5 bases). V was clipped by 8 bases and J by 0 bases, with 8 bases between them. CDR1 and CDR2 from the germline V gene are MNHNS and SASEGT. The CDR3 has 12 amino acids. CDR3 amino acids: CASLTDSYEQYF. The CDR3 DNA follows: TGTGCCAGCCTGACAGACTCCTACGAGCAGTACTTC.

The V gene is TRBV20-1, the J gene TRBJ2-3, with TRBD2 identical over 10 bases. Trimming at V came to 2 bases and at J to 6 bases, leaving 8 bases not matched to a gene. Germline CDR1 is DFQATT and CDR2 is SNEGSKA (reference sequence). The CDR3 loop spans 15 amino acids. The CDR3 DNA is TGCAGTGCTAGACGGGCTAGCGGGGGTAGGGATACGCAGTATTTT. Its translation: CSARRASGGRDTQYF.

This clonotype was observed a few times. The CDR3 coding sequence is TGCAGTGCTAGAGATAGGAGGGGCCACAATGAGCAGTTCTTC. Its protein is CSARDRRGHNEQFF. The V gene is TRBV20-1, the J gene TRBJ2-1; perhaps TRBD2 as D (6 bases). Germline V gene lookup returns CDR1 DFQATT and CDR2 SNEGSKA (reference sequence). The CDR3 spans 14 residues. Trimming pared 0 bases from V and 5 bases from J, leaving 11 bases between.

The chain links TRBV7-9 to TRBJ1-2, with D maybe TRBD1 (5 bases). CDR3 length: 13 residues. V lost 2 bases to trimming and J lost 6 bases, with 10 bases between them. Per the germline V gene, CDR1 is SEHNR and CDR2 is FQNEAQ (reference sequence). The CDR3 is CASSLRGQDGYTF. In DNA form, the CDR3 reads TGTGCCAGCAGCTTAAGGGGCCAGGATGGCTACACCTTC.

This clonotype has a handful of counts. The chain recombines TRBV5-5 with TRBJ2-7; tentative D call: TRBD2 (5 bases). Germline-derived CDR1 and CDR2 are SGHKS and YYEKEE (reference sequence). V was pared by 5 bases and J by 0 bases, with 12 bases between. This CDR3 spans 14 amino acids. In nucleotides, the CDR3 is TGTGCCAGCAGAACCGGGATGAACTCCTACGAGCAGTACGTC. Its protein product is CASRTGMNSYEQYV.

The genes are TRBV4-3 and TRBJ1-2; 8 bases line up with TRBD1. The CDR3 contains 18 residues. Germline assignment: CDR1 LGHNA and CDR2 YSLEER. The J segment lost 0 bases and the V segment lost 2 bases, leaving 11 bases of the junction unmatched. Here the CDR3 DNA reads TGCGCCAGCAGCCAAACGACAGGGGCCATCAAAGCTAACTATGGCTACACCTTC. Encoded protein: CASSQTTGAIKANYGYTF.

This clonotype was observed at least ten times. The chain joins TRBV7-2 to TRBJ2-5; TRBD1 agrees at 8 bases. This CDR3 spans 13 amino acids. Looked up from germline, CDR1 is SGHTA and CDR2 is FQGNSA. Unmatched junction bases numbered 1, after V lost 3 bases and J lost 4 bases. CDR3 bases: TGTGCCAGCAGCTTCCAGGGGGCAGAGACCCAGTACTTC. Its translation is CASSFQGAETQYF.

The J gene is TRBJ2-7, the V gene TRBV7-6, with TRBD1 as a possible D gene (5 bases). This CDR3 spans 13 amino acids. CDR1 and CDR2 from the germline V gene are SGHVS and FNYEAQ. V shed 5 bases and J shed 6 bases, with 14 bases lying between them. CDR3 loop: CASSLSPGREQYV. The DNA for the CDR3 is TGTGCCAGCAGCCTCAGTCCAGGGCGCGAGCAGTACGTC.

Concerning this clonotype itself: A junction boundary mismatches the germline segment, possibly from a read error. The chain has TRBV7-9 and TRBJ1-1; unclear D gene. The CDR3 consists of 11 residues. Germline-derived CDR1 and CDR2 are SEHNR and FQNEAQ (reference sequence). This chain's CDR3 is CAGSLVAEAFF. The CDR3 nucleotides are TGTGCCGGCAGCTTAGTCGCTGAAGCTTTCTTT.

The chain is built from TRBV5-1 and TRBJ1-2; 7 nucleotides line up with TRBD1. Losses at the gene ends were 7 bases for V and 6 bases for J; bases not matched to a gene: 3. CDR1 and CDR2 from the germline V gene are SGHRS and YFSETQ. The CDR3 runs to 11 residues. The CDR3 region is CASGTADGYTF. In DNA, the CDR3 is TGCGCCAGCGGGACAGCGGATGGCTACACCTTC.

This clonotype was observed a few times. CDR3 sequence (DNA): TGCGCCAGCAGCTTCCGGGACACCAAAGACGAGCAGTACTTC. It codes for CASSFRDTKDEQYF. The chain recombines TRBV5-1 with TRBJ2-7, with a weak D call TRBD1 (6 bases). V was trimmed by 2 bases and J by 5 bases, leaving 14 bases between them. The germline V gene has CDR1 SGHRS and CDR2 YFSETQ. CDR3 length: 14 amino acids.

V is TRBV5-5 and J is TRBJ1-2; D perhaps matches TRBD1 (6 bases). Trimming pared 1 base from V and 7 bases from J, leaving 17 bases between. Per germline, CDR1 SGHKS and CDR2 YYEKEE (reference sequence). The CDR3 runs to 15 residues. CDR3 protein: CASSLSGELGSGYTF. Written as DNA, the CDR3 is TGTGCCAGCAGCTTGTCAGGGGAGCTCGGTAGTGGCTACACCTTC.

V and J are TRBV20-1 and TRBJ2-7; 12 bases are shared with TRBD1. The germline V gene has CDR1 DFQATT and CDR2 SNEGSKA (reference sequence). This CDR3 region has 15 residues. With V trimmed by 0 bases and J by 4 bases, 4 bases remained unmatched. The CDR3 nucleotides are TGCAGTGCTAGAGATGGGACAGGGGGCGGGTACGAGCAGTACGTC. This codes for CSARDGTGGGYEQYV.

The chain couples TRBV29-1 to TRBJ1-1; 9 bases are a match to TRBD1. Looked up from germline, CDR1 is SQVTM and CDR2 is ANQGSEA. V shed 4 bases and J 6 bases; nucleotides not matched to a gene: 12. The CDR3 spans 15 residues. In DNA form, the CDR3 reads TGCAGCGTTGGGCCCCCAGACAGGGGGGTCTCTGAAGCTTTCTTT. It specifies CSVGPPDRGVSEAFF.

At least ten counts were recorded for this clonotype. This sequence joins TRBV24-1 and TRBJ2-3; D gene unclear. This CDR3 comprises 13 residues. Germline V gives CDR1 KGHDR, CDR2 SFDVKD. Between the trimmed V and J ends, which lost 1 base and 0 bases, there was a span of 1 base. CDR3 amino acids: CATSDFSTDTQYF. CDR3 coding DNA: TGTGCCACCAGTGATTTTAGCACAGATACGCAGTATTTT.

A few counts support this clonotype. The V call is TRBV7-9, the J call TRBJ2-7, with D possibly being TRBD2 (5 bases). Trimming left V 1 base short and J 1 base short, with 11 bases between. This CDR3 is built from 15 residues. Germline CDR1 SEHNR, CDR2 FQNEAQ (reference sequence). For the CDR3, the DNA is TGTGCCAGCAGCTTAGTTGGAGGCAGATCCTACGAGCAGTACTTC. It is translated as CASSLVGGRSYEQYF.

The rearrangement joins TRBV18 to TRBJ1-6; D is perhaps TRBD1 (5 bases). The CDR3 runs 14 residues. Trimming took off 3 bases at V and 7 bases at J, with 10 bases between the two ends. Germline loops: CDR1 KGHSH, CDR2 LQKENI. The CDR3 bases are TGTGCCAGCTCACCGGACAAGGCCAATTCACCCCTCCACTTT. Translating gives CASSPDKANSPLHF.